This record looks at one TCR beta chain sequence and its context. This sample was taken from a study of OX40 agonist ivuxolimab in advanced cancers. Only in-frame clones appear in the TCRdb table, and some are missing; sequencing was by immunoSEQ multiplex PCR. Altogether some 90,000 clones are present, more than 75% being singletons, with the ten largest covering about 4.5%. The CDR3 covers 15 residues. V lost 0 bases, J lost 2 bases, and 11 bases lay in between. Germline assignment: CDR1 KGHSH and CDR2 LQKENI. Sequenced here: CD4+ or CD8+ T cells sorted from blood, sampled in a trial of the OX40 agonist ivuxolimab. This rearrangement joins TRBV18 to TRBJ2-7; D gene uncertain. The TCR originated in an adult with an advanced solid tumor such as melanoma, head and neck, liver or kidney cancer. The CDR3 DNA reads as TGTGCCAGCTCACCACCCGAGATTAACACCTACGAGCAGTACTTC. Amino acid sequence: CASSPPEINTYEQYF.